A selection of T cell receptor beta chains follows, all from one sample in a study of OX40 agonist ivuxolimab in advanced cancers. Sequencing used immunoSEQ multiplex PCR; TCRdb keeps in-frame clones, though not all of them. The table has 65,000 or so clones, around 90% seen once; the top ten hold around 0.78%. The sequencing here drew on CD4+ or CD8+ T cells sorted from blood, taken in a trial of the OX40 agonist ivuxolimab. The receptors here all came from an adult with an advanced solid tumor such as melanoma, head and neck, liver or kidney cancer. CDR3s include the opening cysteine and the closing phenylalanine or tryptophan. D genes are given only for firm matches. Clone sizes are given selectively: once, few, many, or a class where the clone is expanded.

>TRBJ1-5|NA|TRBV5-5|TRBD1|15
CASSLEGQGGQPQHF
TGTGCCAGCAGCTTGGAGGGACAGGGAGGTCAGCCCCAGCATTTT
>TRBJ1-1|few|TRBV25-1|NA|13
CASSGNVIGEAFF
TGTGCCAGCAGTGGGAATGTCATAGGTGAAGCTTTCTTT
>TRBJ2-1|NA|TRBV7-8|NA|12
CASSFRRGEQFF
TGTGCCAGCAGCTTCCGTCGAGGTGAGCAGTTCTTC
>TRBJ2-3|NA|TRBV10-3|NA|14
CAITDRSYTDTQYF
TGTGCCATCACGGACAGAAGTTACACAGATACGCAGTATTTT
>TRBJ2-5|NA|TRBV7-6|TRBD2|15
CASSFGDRGGETQYF
TGTGCCAGCAGCTTTGGGGACCGCGGGGGGGAGACCCAGTACTTC
>TRBJ1-1|NA|TRBV7-8|NA|13
CASSFREGDEAFF
TGTGCCAGCAGCTTCCGGGAGGGTGATGAAGCTTTCTTT
>TRBJ2-3|NA|TRBV7-3|NA|13
CASSLSATDTQYF
TGTGCCAGCAGCTTATCGGCGACAGATACGCAGTATTTT
>TRBJ1-5|few|TRBV6-1|NA|13
CASSEDRWQPQHF
TGTGCCAGCAGTGAAGACAGGTGGCAGCCCCAGCATTTT
>TRBJ1-2|NA|TRBV28|TRBD1|14
CASSFGTGSMGYTF
TGTGCCAGCAGTTTCGGGACAGGCAGCATGGGCTACACCTTC
>TRBJ2-3|NA|TRBV10-3|NA|12
CAISESRNTQYF
TGTGCCATCAGTGAAAGTAGGAATACGCAGTATTTT
>TRBJ1-2|NA|TRBV19|NA|12
CASRPPGGGYTF
TGTGCCAGTAGACCCCCCGGGGGGGGCTACACCTTC
>TRBJ2-2|NA|TRBV5-4|TRBD1|15
CASRTGQGDTGELFF
TGTGCCAGCAGAACAGGACAGGGTGACACCGGGGAGCTGTTTTTT
>TRBJ2-3|NA|TRBV18|NA|15
CASSLRGTSTDTQYF
TGTGCCAGCTCTCTACGCGGGACTAGCACAGATACGCAGTATTTT
>TRBJ1-4|NA|TRBV2|NA|15
CASSRGQATNEKLFF
TGTGCCAGCAGCCGGGGGCAGGCAACTAATGAAAAACTGTTTTTT
>TRBJ1-1|NA|TRBV5-1|TRBD1|13
CASSRGRDTEAFF
TGCGCCAGCAGCAGGGGGCGGGACACTGAAGCTTTCTTT
>TRBJ1-4|NA|TRBV5-1|NA|15
CASSRQQGPNEKLFF
TGCGCCAGCAGCCGTCAACAGGGTCCGAATGAAAAACTGTTTTTT
>TRBJ2-4|NA|TRBV15|NA|15
CATRGAELAKNIQYF
TGTGCCACCAGGGGGGCGGAATTGGCCAAAAACATTCAGTACTTC
>TRBJ2-1|NA|TRBV2|TRBD1|13
CASRKARGNEQFF
TGTGCCAGCCGGAAAGCCAGGGGGAATGAGCAGTTCTTC
>TRBJ1-1|NA|TRBV23-1|NA|13
CASTVAGVTEAFF
TGCGCCAGCACCGTCGCTGGGGTCACTGAAGCTTTCTTT
>TRBJ2-5|NA|TRBV10-3|TRBD1|16
CAISGSGTGGPETQYF
TGTGCCATCAGTGGCTCCGGGACAGGGGGACCGGAGACCCAGTACTTC
>TRBJ2-5|NA|TRBV30|NA|14
CAWRPEPNRETQYF
TGTGCCTGGAGGCCGGAGCCAAACCGGGAGACCCAGTACTTC
>TRBJ2-7|NA|TRBV5-5|NA|11
CASSSLYEQYF
TGTGCCAGCAGTTCCCTCTACGAGCAGTACTTC
>TRBJ2-7|once|TRBV6-5|NA|14
CASSLAQGSYEQYF
TGTGCCAGCAGTTTGGCGCAGGGGTCCTACGAGCAGTACTTC
>TRBJ1-1|NA|TRBV21-1|NA|13
CASKEGKNTEAFF
TGTGCCAGCAAGGAGGGAAAGAACACTGAAGCTTTCTTT
>TRBJ2-1|NA|TRBV19|TRBD2|15
CASSLSAGGRYEQFF
TGTGCCAGCTCTTTATCAGCGGGAGGTCGGTATGAGCAGTTCTTC
>TRBJ2-7|NA|TRBV30|NA|12
CAWSVAYHEQYF
TGTGCCTGGAGTGTAGCGTACCACGAGCAGTACTTC
>TRBJ2-5|NA|TRBV30|NA|16
CAWNVRRGRLQETQYF
TGTGCCTGGAATGTCAGGCGCGGGCGCCTCCAAGAGACCCAGTACTTC
>TRBJ1-4|NA|TRBV19|NA|15
CASSKVQGSNEKLFF
TGTGCCAGTAGCAAGGTTCAGGGTTCTAATGAAAAACTGTTTTTT
>TRBJ1-1|NA|TRBV7-6|TRBD1|13
CASRLGGDTEAFF
TGTGCCAGCAGGTTAGGGGGCGACACTGAAGCTTTCTTT
>TRBJ1-2|NA|TRBV6-5|NA|13
CATVERAGYGYTF
TGTGCCACCGTGGAGAGGGCGGGCTATGGCTACACCTTC
>TRBJ2-7|NA|TRBV5-5|NA|16
CASSLGLAYGSYEQYF
TGTGCCAGCAGCTTAGGTCTGGCATATGGCTCCTACGAGCAGTACTTC
>TRBJ1-1|NA|TRBV28|NA|13
CASSGGGNTEAFF
TGTGCCAGCAGCGGAGGGGGTAACACTGAAGCTTTCTTT
>TRBJ2-3|NA|TRBV11-3|TRBD2|14
CASSSGLDSDTQYF
TGTGCCAGCAGCTCGGGACTAGACTCAGATACGCAGTATTTT
>TRBJ2-7|NA|TRBV18|NA|12
CASSPTLNEQYF
TGTGCCAGCTCACCCACCTTGAACGAGCAGTACTTC
>TRBJ1-2|NA|TRBV9|TRBD1|18
CASSPFPGTVKNSDGYTF
TGTGCCAGCAGCCCGTTCCCCGGGACAGTCAAGAATTCGGATGGCTACACCTTC